These 22 T cell receptor beta chains originate from one sample sequenced in a study of T cells and copy number aberrations in small-cell lung cancer. TCRdb's copy holds only in-frame clones and misses some; the assay was immunoSEQ multiplex PCR. The sample has over 5,000 clones, around 76% seen once. The material sequenced was tumor tissue. Every receptor here comes from a man aged 50 to 59 with small cell lung cancer.

This clone showed up just once. The chain employs TRBV5-3 and TRBJ2-7, with D possibly called TRBD1 or TRBD2 (5 bases each). TRBV5-3 is an open reading frame, and its role is uncertain. CDR3 length: 15 amino acids. Trimming took 0 bases from V and 2 from J, leaving 12 bases between them. CDR3 loop: CARSLVRDETYEQYF. The CDR3 nucleotides are TGTGCCAGAAGCTTGGTCCGGGACGAAACCTACGAGCAGTACTTC.

This clone was counted only a few times. The chain couples TRBV14 to TRBJ2-7, with D uncertain. Between the trimmed V and J ends, which lost 0 bases and 4 bases, there was a span of 13 bases. Germline V gives CDR1 SGHDN, CDR2 FVKESK. CDR3 length equals 15 residues. Written as DNA, the CDR3 is TGTGCCAGCAGCCAAGAATGGGTTGCAGCGTACGAGCAGTACTTC. Translating gives CASSQEWVAAYEQYF.

This sequence joins TRBV28 and TRBJ2-1; 11 bases fit TRBD2. There are 15 residues in the CDR3. Germline loops: CDR1 MDHEN, CDR2 SYDVKM. After removal of 3 bases from V and 6 bases from J, the junction contained 4 bases not matched to a gene. The DNA of the CDR3 is TGTGCCAGCAGTTTCACTAGCGGGAGAGGCAATGAGCAGTTCTTC. This sequence encodes CASSFTSGRGNEQFF.

This chain uses TRBV21-1 with TRBJ2-4. TRBV21-1 is given as a pseudogene. The CDR3 runs 15 residues. Here the CDR3 DNA reads TGTGCCAGCAGCAAAGTTGGGTCAAGACAAAACATTCAGTACTTC. Translated: CASSKVGSRQNIQYF.

The J gene is TRBJ2-3, the V gene TRBV4-1; 10 bases agree with TRBD2. CDR1 and CDR2 from the germline V gene are MGHRA and YSYEKL. CDR3 length: 17 residues. J lost 2 bases, V lost 0 bases, and 5 bases had no gene match. The CDR3 DNA sequence: TGCGCCAGCAGCCAAGAACCGGGACTAGCGTCCACAGATACGCAGTATTTT. This gives the protein CASSQEPGLASTDTQYF.

The chain joins TRBV9 to TRBJ2-3, with 11 bases that match TRBD2. This CDR3 spans 16 amino acids. CDR1 is SGDLS, CDR2 YYNGEE, per germline. V was pared by 3 bases and J by 2 bases, with 5 bases of the junction left unmatched. CDR3 residues: CASSAGTSGNTDTQYF. For the CDR3, the DNA is TGTGCCAGCAGCGCCGGGACTAGCGGAAACACAGATACGCAGTATTTT.

This chain uses TRBV20-1 with TRBJ2-7; D may be TRBD2 (5 bases). The CDR3 has 11 amino acids. Looked up from germline, CDR1 is DFQATT and CDR2 is SNEGSKA (reference sequence). Trimming cost V 3 bases and J 7 bases, with 10 bases left between them. This chain's CDR3 is CSARGDGEQYF. The CDR3 DNA sequence: TGCAGTGCTAGGGGAGATGGGGAGCAGTACTTC.

The rearrangement uses TRBV19 and TRBJ2-2, with D maybe TRBD2 (6 bases). Germline CDR1 is LNHDA and CDR2 is SQIVND (reference sequence). This CDR3 has 16 residues. Deletions cut 5 bases from V and 6 bases from J, with 19 bases between. The CDR3 is CASSQGGATPPGELFF. DNA of the CDR3: TGTGCCAGTAGTCAGGGCGGGGCTACCCCCCCCGGGGAGCTGTTTTTT.

The chain has TRBV7-6 and TRBJ1-4; perhaps TRBD1 as D (5 bases). Germline V lookup: CDR1 SGHVS, CDR2 FNYEAQ. V shed 3 bases and J shed 4 bases, with 18 bases lying between them. The length of the CDR3 is 17 residues. The DNA of the CDR3 is TGTGCCAGCAGCTTCGGGCAGGGTTCGTCCCGTAATGAAAAACTGTTTTTT. Translated: CASSFGQGSSRNEKLFF.

This clone was observed a single time. V is TRBV7-9 and J is TRBJ2-3, with 10 bases matching TRBD2. After removal of 1 base from V and 0 bases from J, the junction contained 10 bases not matched to a gene. Germline CDR1 and CDR2: SEHNR and FQNEAQ (reference sequence). The CDR3 totals 19 residues. Here the CDR3 DNA reads TGTGCCAGCAGCTTAGGTTGGACTAGCGGATCAACTAGCACAGATACGCAGTATTTT. Translation: CASSLGWTSGSTSTDTQYF.

The rearrangement links TRBV11-2 to TRBJ1-2; no firm D call. V was clipped by 0 bases and J by 7 bases, with 12 bases between them. From germline, CDR1 is SGHAT and CDR2 FQNNGV. The CDR3 covers 14 residues. The DNA for the CDR3 is TGTGCCAGCAGCTTAGATATGGTAGGAGGTGGCTACACCTTC. Encoded protein: CASSLDMVGGGYTF.

The V and J genes are TRBV9 and TRBJ2-1; 11 bases match TRBD2. V lost 0 bases, J lost 6 bases, and 5 bases stayed unmatched. This CDR3 is built from 16 residues. The germline V gene has CDR1 SGDLS and CDR2 YYNGEE. The CDR3 nucleotides read TGTGCCAGCAGCGTAGCTTCACTAGCGGGAGCCAATGAGCAGTTCTTC. Its translation is CASSVASLAGANEQFF.

A single count supports this clone. The chain employs TRBV7-8 and TRBJ1-5, with 10 bases aligning to TRBD1. V shed 5 bases and J 1 base; nucleotides not matched to a gene: 8. This CDR3 spans 17 amino acids. Looked up from germline, CDR1 is SGHVS and CDR2 is FQNEAQ. CDR3 DNA: TGTGCCAGCAGCCCGGGGACAGGGGCAAGAAGCAATCAGCCCCAGCATTTT. The encoded protein is CASSPGTGARSNQPQHF. Drawing the rest from reference TRBV7-8 and TRBJ1-5, the complete variable domain is GAGVSQSPRYKVAKRGQDVALRCDPISGHVSLFWYQQALGQGPEFLTYFQNEAQLDKSGLPSDRFFAERPEGSVSTLKIQRTQQEDSAVYLCASSPGTGARSNQPQHFGDGTRLSIL.

This rearrangement joins TRBV20-1 to TRBJ2-7, with D perhaps TRBD2 (5 bases). This CDR3 is 10 amino acids long. From germline, CDR1 is DFQATT and CDR2 SNEGSKA (reference sequence). V dropped 5 bases and J dropped 7 bases, with 9 bases sitting between them. The CDR3, as DNA: TGCAGTGCTTCGACGGGAGAGCAGTACTTC. This sequence encodes CSASTGEQYF.

This clone was detected only once. The chain has TRBV18 and TRBJ2-1; no definite D call. Germline CDR1 KGHSH, CDR2 LQKENI. Trimming cost V 8 bases and J 5 bases, with 13 bases left between them. CDR3 length equals 13 residues. CDR3 nucleotides: TGTGCCAGCCACACAACCCTAGACAATGAGCAGTTCTTC. Translation gives CASHTTLDNEQFF. The full variable domain, with the rest looked up from reference TRBV18 and TRBJ2-1, is NAGVMQNPRHLVRRRGQEARLRCSPMKGHSHVYWYRQLPEEGLKFMVYLQKENIIDESGMPKERFSAEFPKEGPSILRIQQVVRGDSAAYFCASHTTLDNEQFFGPGTRLTVL.

V usage is TRBV5-1 and J usage is TRBJ2-6; D call uncertain. The CDR3 runs to 17 residues. Germline CDR1 SGHRS, CDR2 YFSETQ. V lost 4 bases and J lost 0, with 14 bases in between. The chain's CDR3 is CASSLQLISSGANVLTF. Here the CDR3 DNA reads TGCGCCAGCAGCCTCCAGCTTATCAGCTCTGGGGCCAACGTCCTGACTTTC.

This clone was picked up one time. This chain uses TRBV5-1 with TRBJ2-3; D gene unclear. Germline CDR1 is SGHRS and CDR2 is YFSETQ. Trimming removed 0 bases at V and 0 bases at J, with 8 bases between. The CDR3 spans 15 residues. This CDR3 reads CASSLGTASTDTQYF. CDR3 bases: TGCGCCAGCAGCTTGGGGACGGCTAGCACAGATACGCAGTATTTT.

The J gene is TRBJ1-1, the V gene TRBV11-3, with D perhaps matching TRBD1 (5 bases). The germline V gene encodes CDR1 SGHNT and CDR2 YENEEA. The CDR3 spans 14 residues. V gave up 5 bases and J gave up 5 bases, with 15 bases separating them. The CDR3: CASSPRGDGTEAFF. The CDR3 DNA sequence: TGTGCCAGCAGCCCCCGGGGGGACGGGACTGAAGCTTTCTTT.

The gene calls are TRBV7-2 and TRBJ2-3, with 7 bases matching TRBD1. CDR3 length equals 13 residues. The V gene end was trimmed by 6 bases and the J gene end by 4 bases; junction bases not matched to a gene: 4. CDR1 is SGHTA and CDR2 is FQGNSA in the germline V gene. The CDR3 loop is CASRPTGADTQYF. In DNA form, the CDR3 reads TGTGCCAGCAGACCTACAGGGGCAGATACGCAGTATTTT.

The V gene is TRBV14, the J gene TRBJ2-1, with TRBD2 identical over 12 bases. Germline CDR1 SGHDN, CDR2 FVKESK. Trimming took 5 bases from V and 5 from J; bases not matched to a gene: 7. The CDR3 length is 16 residues. CDR3 region: CASSKRLAGADNEQFF. The CDR3 coding sequence is TGTGCCAGCAGCAAACGACTAGCGGGGGCTGACAATGAGCAGTTCTTC. Complete variable domain (other parts from reference TRBV14 and TRBJ2-1): EAGVTQFPSHSVIEKGQTVTLRCDPISGHDNLYWYRRVMGKEIKFLLHFVKESKQDESGMPNNRFLAERTGGTYSTLKVQPAELEDSGVYFCASSKRLAGADNEQFFGPGTRLTVL.

The chain joins TRBV7-2 to TRBJ2-3; either TRBD1 or TRBD2 may fit D (5 bases each). Trimming removed 3 bases from V and 6 bases from J, with 13 bases in between. This CDR3 is built from 14 residues. Per the germline V gene, CDR1 is SGHTA and CDR2 is FQGNSA. This chain's CDR3 is CASSFPDGTDTQYF. CDR3 DNA sequence: TGTGCCAGCAGCTTCCCGGATGGGACGGATACGCAGTATTTT.

The chain links TRBV11-2 to TRBJ1-2; D is possibly TRBD1 (5 bases). With 4 bases removed from V and 4 bases from J, the gap between germline ends came to 19 bases. The length of the CDR3 is 16 residues. Germline assignment: CDR1 SGHAT and CDR2 FQNNGV. The CDR3 region is CASSYTSASGGYGYTF. The CDR3 DNA reads TGTGCCAGCAGCTACACTTCGGCTTCGGGGGGCTATGGCTACACCTTC.